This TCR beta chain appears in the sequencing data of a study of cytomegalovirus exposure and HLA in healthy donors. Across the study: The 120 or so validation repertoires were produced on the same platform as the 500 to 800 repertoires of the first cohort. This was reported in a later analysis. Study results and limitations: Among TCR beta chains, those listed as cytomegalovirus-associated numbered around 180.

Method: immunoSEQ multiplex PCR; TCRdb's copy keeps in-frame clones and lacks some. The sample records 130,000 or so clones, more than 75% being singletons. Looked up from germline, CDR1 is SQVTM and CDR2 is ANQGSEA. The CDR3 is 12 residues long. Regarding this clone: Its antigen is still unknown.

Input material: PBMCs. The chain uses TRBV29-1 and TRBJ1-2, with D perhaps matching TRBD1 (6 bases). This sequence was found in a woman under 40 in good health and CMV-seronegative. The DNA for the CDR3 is TGCAGGAGCTGCTGGACAGCTCATGGCTACACCTTC. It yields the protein CRSCWTAHGYTF.